Each of the 24 T cell receptor beta chains below was sequenced from the same sample in a study of STAT3 mutations in large granular lymphocyte leukemia. Study-wide results and limits: At least one immunodominant TCR beta clonotype appeared in every T-cell large granular lymphocyte leukemia patient.

Data came from immunoSEQ multiplex PCR; TCRdb stores just in-frame clones and leaves some out. The sample has 30,000 to 35,000 clones, over 65% seen once. The antigens these receptors bind are not known. Sequencing was carried out using peripheral blood mononuclear cells. These receptors were collected from a woman aged 50 to 60 with T-cell large granular lymphocyte leukemia. Some clones in this sample may be carry-over from other donors' samples.

This chain joins TRBV4-1 and TRBJ2-1; possibly TRBD2 for D (6 bases). The V gene lost 2 bases and the J gene lost 4 bases, with 9 bases spanning the gap. Germline assignment: CDR1 MGHRA and CDR2 YSYEKL. This CDR3 contains 14 residues. CDR3 sequence reads: CASSQMGGYNEQFF. The CDR3 DNA reads TGCGCCAGCAGCCAAATGGGAGGATACAATGAGCAGTTCTTC.

This sequence joins TRBV4-3 and TRBJ2-7; 9 nucleotides match TRBD1. The CDR3 has 15 residues. The trim removed 0 bases at V and 2 bases at J, leaving 2 bases unmatched. Germline V gives CDR1 LGHNA, CDR2 YSLEER. The CDR3 nucleotides are TGCGCCAGCAGCCAAGAGAGACAGGGGGCCTACGAGCAGTACTTC. Its protein product is CASSQERQGAYEQYF.

The chain couples TRBV5-1 to TRBJ2-4; 7 bases match TRBD1. CDR3 size: 14 residues. Per the germline V gene, CDR1 is SGHRS and CDR2 is YFSETQ. The ends lost 0 bases at V and 9 bases at J; junction bases unmatched: 6. This CDR3 reads CASSLEQGMGIQYF. CDR3 coding DNA: TGCGCCAGCAGCTTGGAACAGGGGATGGGCATTCAGTACTTC. Full variable domain (remainder filled in from reference TRBV5-1 and TRBJ2-4): KAGVTQTPRYLIKTRGQQVTLSCSPISGHRSVSWYQQTPGQGLQFLFEYFSETQRNKGNFPGRFSGRQFSNSRSEMNVSTLELGDSALYLCASSLEQGMGIQYFGAGTRLSVL.

The chain couples TRBV30 to TRBJ1-4, with D perhaps TRBD1 (5 bases). Trimming cost V 0 bases and J 12 bases, with 11 bases left between them. The length of the CDR3 is 12 residues. Germline V lookup: CDR1 GTSNPN, CDR2 SVGIG (reference sequence). The DNA of the CDR3 is TGTGCCTGGAGTGTTTCGGGACGGCAACTGTTTTTT. The encoded protein is CAWSVSGRQLFF.

This clone was found a few times. This sequence joins TRBV6-5 and TRBJ1-4; 8 nucleotides agree with TRBD1. The junction had 7 bases not matched to a gene; V was cut back by 7 bases and J by 6 bases. Germline CDR1 and CDR2: MNHEY and SVGAGI. The CDR3 is 14 residues long. CDR3 DNA sequence: TGTGCCAGCAAGGTCGGGACAGGCTATGAAAAACTGTTTTTT. Translation: CASKVGTGYEKLFF.

In its sample, this clone was seen a few times. V and J are TRBV4-1 and TRBJ2-7, with D possibly matching TRBD2 (5 bases). Germline lookup yields CDR1 MGHRA and CDR2 YSYEKL. The CDR3 has 15 residues. V was cut by 4 bases and J by 6 bases, with 19 bases left in between. This chain's CDR3 is CASSPDPGIPTEQYF. CDR3 nucleotide sequence: TGCGCCAGCAGCCCAGATCCCGGGATTCCAACCGAGCAGTACTTC.

The chain is built from TRBV4-1 and TRBJ2-7; D gene unclear. CDR1 and CDR2 (germline): MGHRA, YSYEKL. CDR3 length: 14 amino acids. Deletions cut 2 bases from V and 3 bases from J, with 11 bases between. This chain's CDR3 is CASSQFHPGYEQYF. CDR3 nucleotides: TGCGCCAGCAGCCAATTCCATCCTGGCTACGAGCAGTACTTC.

CDR3 protein: CSVAGSSNTEAFF. In DNA form, the CDR3 reads TGCAGCGTTGCTGGGTCGAGCAACACTGAAGCTTTCTTT. The gene calls are TRBV29-1 and TRBJ1-1; D unresolved. Trimming removed 4 bases from V and 2 bases from J, with 11 bases in between. The CDR3 consists of 13 residues. Germline V gives CDR1 SQVTM, CDR2 ANQGSEA.

This sequence joins TRBV6-5 and TRBJ2-7; either TRBD1 or TRBD2 may supply D (5 bases each). CDR3 length equals 13 residues. Germline CDR1 is MNHEY and CDR2 is SVGAGI. Trimming took 6 bases from V and 5 from J, leaving 14 bases between them. CDR3 coding DNA: TGTGCCAGCAGCCACGGGGTGGGGGACGAGCAGTACTTC. This encodes CASSHGVGDEQYF.

This chain connects TRBV7-8 to TRBJ1-5; perhaps TRBD1 as D (5 bases). Deletions cut 5 bases from V and 4 bases from J, with 9 bases between. Germline CDR1 is SGHVS and CDR2 is FQNEAQ. The CDR3 extends over 13 amino acids. DNA for the CDR3: TGTGCCAGCAGCATCGGACAAAATCAGCCCCAGCATTTT. Encoded protein: CASSIGQNQPQHF.

V usage is TRBV15 and J usage is TRBJ1-5; 7 bases line up with TRBD1. This CDR3 is 18 amino acids long. With 0 bases clipped from V and 7 bases from J, the junction kept 15 bases outside the gene matches. Germline V gene data show CDR1 as LNHNV and CDR2 as YYDKDF (reference sequence). DNA for the CDR3: TGTGCCACCAGCAGAGACCCTCCAGGGACAGACTTTCGGCAGCCCCAGCATTTT. It codes for CATSRDPPGTDFRQPQHF.

This clone was recorded once. V and J are TRBV5-1 and TRBJ2-7; the D gene is possibly TRBD2 (5 bases). This CDR3 has 11 amino acids. Deletions cut 7 bases from V and 4 bases from J, with 9 bases between. CDR1 and CDR2 from the germline V gene are SGHRS and YFSETQ. CDR3 in amino acids: CASRSGYEQYF. For the CDR3, the DNA is TGCGCCAGCCGATCGGGATACGAGCAGTACTTC. Full variable domain (outside the CDR3, taken from reference TRBV5-1 and TRBJ2-7): KAGVTQTPRYLIKTRGQQVTLSCSPISGHRSVSWYQQTPGQGLQFLFEYFSETQRNKGNFPGRFSGRQFSNSRSEMNVSTLELGDSALYLCASRSGYEQYFGPGTRLTVT.

The chain links TRBV23-1 to TRBJ1-3, with D unresolved. TRBV23-1 is noted as an ORF with a role that remains uncertain. There are 15 residues in the CDR3. The V gene lost 4 bases and the J gene lost 0 bases, with 10 bases spanning the gap. CDR3 sequence: CASSRRHLSGNTIYF. The CDR3 DNA reads as TGCGCCAGCAGTCGCCGCCACCTCTCTGGAAACACCATATATTTT.

The chain carries TRBV5-1 and TRBJ2-1; TRBD2 agrees at 11 bases. J gave up 10 bases and V 5 bases, and 11 bases lay outside the gene matches. The CDR3 is 15 residues long. The V gene's germline CDR1 is SGHRS and CDR2 YFSETQ. The CDR3 DNA reads as TGCGCCAGCAGTGGCGGTAGCGGGAGGGCGGGAGAGCAGTTCTTC. This gives the protein CASSGGSGRAGEQFF. Together with reference TRBV5-1 and TRBJ2-1, the CDR3 gives the full variable domain: KAGVTQTPRYLIKTRGQQVTLSCSPISGHRSVSWYQQTPGQGLQFLFEYFSETQRNKGNFPGRFSGRQFSNSRSEMNVSTLELGDSALYLCASSGGSGRAGEQFFGPGTRLTVL.

This clone was recorded only once. This CDR3 reads CASSQRWVNSNQPQHF. DNA for the CDR3: TGCGCCAGCAGCCAGCGTTGGGTTAATAGCAATCAGCCCCAGCATTTT. The chain links TRBV4-3 to TRBJ1-5, with D uncertain. Trimming shortened V by 3 bases and J by 0 bases, and 12 bases separated the two germline ends. Germline V gene data show CDR1 as LGHNA and CDR2 as YSLEER. The CDR3 covers 16 residues.

This chain joins TRBV5-6 and TRBJ2-5; D call uncertain. Trimming removed 1 base at V and 6 bases at J, with 4 bases between. CDR1 SGHDT and CDR2 YYEEEE come from the germline V gene. The CDR3 consists of 11 residues. The chain's CDR3 is CASSLQKTQYF. Written as DNA, the CDR3 is TGTGCCAGCAGCTTGCAAAAGACCCAGTACTTC.

The rearrangement links TRBV7-2 to TRBJ2-5; perhaps TRBD2 as D (5 bases). Germline CDR1 and CDR2: SGHTA and FQGNSA. Trimming left V 5 bases short and J 1 base short, with 8 bases between. The CDR3 has 13 residues. This CDR3 is CASSQRGQETQYF. The CDR3, as DNA: TGTGCCAGCAGCCAACGGGGCCAAGAGACCCAGTACTTC.

The V call is TRBV6-5, the J call TRBJ2-4; TRBD2 matches at 9 bases. Unmatched junction bases numbered 6, after V lost 0 bases and J lost 6 bases. The CDR3 spans 16 residues. CDR1 is MNHEY and CDR2 is SVGAGI in the germline V gene. CDR3 DNA sequence: TGTGCCAGCAGTTACTCGAAAGCGGGAGGAGGAAACATTCAGTACTTC. Translation gives CASSYSKAGGGNIQYF.

This clone was detected only a few times. CDR3 nucleotides: TGTGCCAGCAGCCTAGCCTGGGGGGAAAAACTGTTTTTT. This encodes CASSLAWGEKLFF. The gene calls are TRBV11-2 and TRBJ1-4; D perhaps matches TRBD1 (5 bases). The CDR3 runs to 13 residues. Germline V gives CDR1 SGHAT, CDR2 FQNNGV. V shed 5 bases and J shed 8 bases, with 12 bases lying between them.

The CDR3 bases are TGTGCCAGCAGTTTCCAGTCCTACGAGCAGTACTTC. It codes for CASSFQSYEQYF. This sequence joins TRBV28 and TRBJ2-7; D is unclear. With 3 bases removed from V and 1 base from J, the gap between germline ends came to 4 bases. The CDR3 sequence is 12 residues long. From germline, CDR1 is MDHEN and CDR2 SYDVKM. The variable domain in full, with the rest retrieved from reference TRBV28 and TRBJ2-7, is DVKVTQSSRYLVKRTGEKVFLECVQDMDHENMFWYRQDPGLGLRLIYFSYDVKMKEKGDIPEGYSVSREKKERFSLILESASTNQTSMYLCASSFQSYEQYFGPGTRLTVT.

The rearrangement uses TRBV18 and TRBJ2-1; the match to TRBD2 covers 9 bases. The germline V gene has CDR1 KGHSH and CDR2 LQKENI. The junction had 4 bases not matched to a gene; V was cut back by 3 bases and J by 7 bases. The CDR3 runs to 14 residues. The CDR3 protein is CASSPGLAGNEQFF. The CDR3 DNA reads TGTGCCAGCTCACCGGGACTAGCCGGGAATGAGCAGTTCTTC.

The chain combines TRBV5-1 with TRBJ2-3; 8 bases align to TRBD1. Germline CDR1 and CDR2: SGHRS and YFSETQ. This CDR3 is 13 amino acids long. The trim removed 4 bases at V and 6 bases at J, leaving 4 bases unmatched. The CDR3 reads CASSQTGVDTQYF. CDR3 DNA: TGCGCCAGCAGCCAGACAGGGGTCGATACGCAGTATTTT.

This clone was seen a few times. The same CDR3 arises from other DNA sequences in this sample as well. V gene TRBV6-6 combines with J gene TRBJ2-7; 8 bases line up with TRBD2. Germline assignment: CDR1 MNHNY and CDR2 SVGAGI (reference sequence). V shed 0 bases and J 2 bases; nucleotides not matched to a gene: 3. This CDR3 has 15 residues. The chain's CDR3 is CASSYSGTSPYEQYF. The CDR3 DNA follows: TGTGCCAGCAGTTACTCCGGGACTAGTCCCTACGAGCAGTACTTC.

This clone was picked up one time. The chain joins TRBV7-9 to TRBJ1-1; D gene unclear. CDR1 and CDR2 from the germline V gene are SEHNR and FQNEAQ (reference sequence). Between the trimmed V and J ends, which lost 6 bases and 2 bases, there was a span of 4 bases. This CDR3 contains 11 residues. The CDR3 protein is CASRANTEAFF. The DNA for the CDR3 is TGTGCCAGCAGGGCAAACACTGAAGCTTTCTTT.